This TCR beta chain was sequenced for a study of blood T cell repertoires in COVID-19. About the research overall: COVID-19 samples, acute and convalescent, were from the United States, Italy and Spain.

Method: immunoSEQ multiplex PCR; TCRdb's copy keeps in-frame clones and lacks some. The table lists around 220,000 clones, 84% of them singletons. The CDR3 length is 15 residues. Germline CDR1 is SNHLY and CDR2 is FYNNEI. Trimming pared 6 bases from V and 0 bases from J, leaving 12 bases between. The sequence came from a man aged 25-45 years with active or convalescent COVID-19. The genes are TRBV2 and TRBJ1-3, with D possibly matching TRBD1 (6 bases). The specimen was peripheral blood. CDR3 sequence reads: CASSRGFSSGNTIYF. The CDR3, as DNA: TGTGCCAGCAGCAGGGGATTCTCCTCTGGAAACACCATATATTTT.